These 32 T cell receptor beta chains were all obtained from the same sample, sequenced in a study of early T cells in non-severe SARS-CoV-2 infection. MiXCR, run by TCRdb on the 5' RACE reads, gives a single entry per CDR3 protein. The sample consists of some 83,000 distinct CDR3 sequences, about 9.4% of them appearing once. The sample was whole blood, taken at baseline. The receptors derive from an adult who was a healthcare worker with PCR-confirmed SARS-CoV-2 infection or an uninfected control (not recorded which).

This clonotype appeared a few times. This chain connects TRBV19 to TRBJ2-2; the D gene is possibly TRBD1 (5 bases). Germline V gene sequence: CDR1 LNHDA, CDR2 SQIVND (reference sequence). The length of the CDR3 is 14 residues. V gave up 6 bases and J gave up 4 bases, with 12 bases separating them. The CDR3 reads CASSNLGATGELFF. The CDR3 DNA is TGTGCCAGTAGCAACCTTGGGGCCACCGGGGAGCTGTTTTTT.

The sample holds many counts of this clonotype. The chain has TRBV7-6 and TRBJ2-7, with D unclear. Germline CDR1 is SGHVS and CDR2 is FNYEAQ. The CDR3 covers 13 residues. V was pared by 3 bases and J by 0 bases, with 6 bases between. CDR3 loop: CASSFPDSYEQYF. The CDR3 DNA reads as TGTGCCAGCAGCTTCCCGGACTCCTACGAGCAGTACTTC.

The chain recombines TRBV11-2 with TRBJ2-1, with TRBD2 matching over 11 bases. The V and J ends lost 6 bases and 4 bases, in that order; junction bases with no gene match: 8. Germline CDR1 reads SGHAT; CDR2 reads FQNNGV. The CDR3 covers 16 residues. In DNA, the CDR3 is TGTGCCAGCAGATCCTCCGGGACTAGCGGATACAATGAGCAGTTCTTC. Encoded protein: CASRSSGTSGYNEQFF. Variable domain in full (rest from reference TRBV11-2 and TRBJ2-1): EAGVAQSPRYKIIEKRQSVAFWCNPISGHATLYWYQQILGQGPKLLIQFQNNGVVDDSQLPKDRFSAERLKGVDSTLKIQPAKLEDSAVYLCASRSSGTSGYNEQFFGPGTRLTVL.

This clonotype has only a few counts. The CDR3 is CASSPLRSQETQYF. The CDR3 coding sequence is TGTGCCAGCAGCCCATTGCGGTCCCAAGAGACCCAGTACTTC. The chain combines TRBV27 with TRBJ2-5; D unresolved. Germline V lookup: CDR1 MNHEY, CDR2 SMNVEV (reference sequence). This CDR3 is built from 14 residues. V was pared by 6 bases and J by 1 base, with 12 bases between.

This clonotype was recorded many times. The DNA of the CDR3 is TGTGCCAGCAGTTCTTGGATTCGGGGGGCCAACACTGAAGCTTTCTTT. Its translation is CASSSWIRGANTEAFF. The genes are TRBV27 and TRBJ1-1; D perhaps matches TRBD1 (6 bases). Trimming removed 4 bases from V and 2 bases from J, with 17 bases in between. This CDR3 has 16 residues. Per germline, CDR1 MNHEY and CDR2 SMNVEV (reference sequence).

This sequence joins TRBV12-3 or TRBV12-4 and TRBJ2-7; D is unresolved. There are 11 residues in the CDR3. Trimming removed 5 bases at V and 9 bases at J, with 11 bases between. CDR3 DNA: TGTGCCAGCAGTGATACCTGGCGGCAGTACTTC. It encodes CASSDTWRQYF.

In the case of this clonotype: Since a much larger clone is just one base distant, this may be a read error. The chain joins TRBV7-9 to TRBJ1-1; no clear D. The CDR3 is 13 residues long. Germline V gene sequence: CDR1 SEHNR, CDR2 FQNEAQ (reference sequence). CDR3: CASSLFENTEAYF. The CDR3 nucleotides read TGTGCCAGCAGCTTATTCGAGAACACTGAAGCTTACTTT.

This clonotype was observed many times. This rearrangement joins TRBV20-1 to TRBJ1-1; D is ambiguous. The CDR3 contains 14 residues. Germline CDR1 is DFQATT and CDR2 is SNEGSKA (reference sequence). V lost 2 bases to trimming and J lost 3 bases, with 13 bases between them. CDR3 residues: CSARSLRIDTEAFF. The CDR3 DNA reads as TGCAGTGCTAGATCTTTGCGAATCGACACTGAAGCTTTCTTT.

This sequence joins TRBV2 and TRBJ1-5; TRBD1 matches 7 bases. V shed 4 bases and J 3 bases; nucleotides not matched to a gene: 12. CDR3 size: 17 residues. The germline gives CDR1 SNHLY, CDR2 FYNNEI. CDR3 amino acids: CASSAQGGAFPNQPQHF. The CDR3 DNA follows: TGTGCCAGCAGTGCCCAGGGGGGGGCCTTTCCCAATCAGCCCCAGCATTTT.

The chain recombines TRBV3-1 with TRBJ2-7, with 9 bases that match TRBD2. The J segment lost 6 bases and the V segment lost 4 bases, leaving 10 bases of the junction unmatched. CDR1 and CDR2 (germline): LGHDT, YNNKEL (reference sequence). The CDR3 length is 15 residues. The CDR3 protein is CASSPPGTSPAEQYF. CDR3 sequence (DNA): TGTGCCAGCAGCCCTCCTGGGACTAGCCCCGCCGAGCAGTACTTC.

This clonotype was seen repeatedly, ten times or more. V and J are TRBV7-3 and TRBJ2-2; 11 bases map to TRBD2. The CDR3 spans 16 residues. J gave up 7 bases and V 1 base, and 5 bases lay outside the gene matches. Germline V gene lookup returns CDR1 SGHTA and CDR2 FQGTGA. The CDR3 sequence: CASSLISSGRSGELFF. The DNA for the CDR3 is TGTGCCAGCAGCTTAATTTCTAGCGGGAGGAGCGGGGAGCTGTTTTTT.

This chain joins TRBV4-2 and TRBJ2-1; 9 bases agree with TRBD2. J gave up 4 bases and V 0 bases, and 16 bases lay outside the gene matches. This CDR3 contains 20 residues. Per germline, CDR1 LGHNA and CDR2 YNFKEQ. The CDR3 is CASSQDGTSPKIPLYNEQFF. Here the CDR3 DNA reads TGTGCCAGCAGCCAAGATGGGACTAGCCCTAAGATCCCCCTTTACAATGAGCAGTTCTTC.

The chain recombines TRBV5-1 with TRBJ2-1, with D perhaps matching TRBD1 (6 bases). V lost 0 bases and J lost 5, with 12 bases in between. Germline CDR1 and CDR2: SGHRS and YFSETQ. This CDR3 spans 15 amino acids. CDR3 coding DNA: TGCGCCAGCAGCTTGGCCTGGGGGCGCCACAATGAGCAGTTCTTC. It specifies CASSLAWGRHNEQFF.

The V call is TRBV12-3 or TRBV12-4, the J call TRBJ2-7; tentatively, D is TRBD2 (6 bases). V lost 7 bases, J lost 3 bases, and 16 bases lay in between. CDR3 size: 14 residues. DNA of the CDR3: TGTGCCAGCACCTCTGCGCGGGATCTCTACGAGCAGTACTTC. This gives the protein CASTSARDLYEQYF.

This chain uses TRBV28 with TRBJ2-3; TRBD1 is a possible D gene (6 bases). This CDR3 region has 12 residues. Looked up from germline, CDR1 is MDHEN and CDR2 is SYDVKM. V gave up 10 bases and J gave up 4 bases, with 12 bases separating them. Here the CDR3 reads CATQGGADTQYF. For the CDR3, the DNA is TGTGCCACCCAAGGGGGTGCAGATACGCAGTATTTT.

This clonotype was seen only a few times. The chain links TRBV12-3 or TRBV12-4 to TRBJ1-5; the D is unclear. The CDR3 is 13 residues long. The germline V and J ends were trimmed by 9 bases and 4 bases, with 13 bases remaining between them. The CDR3 sequence is CARAPYRNQPQHF. CDR3 in DNA: TGTGCCAGGGCCCCCTACAGAAATCAGCCCCAGCATTTT.

At least ten counts were recorded for this clonotype. The V and J genes are TRBV3-1 and TRBJ2-3; D gene uncertain. CDR3 size: 15 residues. Trimming cost V 1 base and J 4 bases, with 12 bases left between them. Germline-derived CDR1 and CDR2 are LGHDT and YNNKEL (reference sequence). CDR3 bases: TGTGCCAGCAGCCAAGCGAGTCCCGGCGCAGATACGCAGTATTTT. It codes for CASSQASPGADTQYF.

This clonotype was observed many times. The CDR3 region is CASRGYRDTSGNTIYF. CDR3 nucleotide sequence: TGTGCCAGCAGAGGATACAGGGATACCTCTGGAAACACCATATATTTT. This chain connects TRBV7-9 to TRBJ1-3; perhaps TRBD1 as D (6 bases). CDR1 and CDR2 from the germline V gene are SEHNR and FQNEAQ (reference sequence). The CDR3 runs to 16 residues. V was shortened by 6 bases and J by 0 bases, with 15 bases between the two germline ends. Complete variable domain (other parts from reference TRBV7-9 and TRBJ1-3): DTGVSQNPRHKITKRGQNVTFRCDPISEHNRLYWYRQTLGQGPEFLTYFQNEAQLEKSRLLSDRFSAERPKGSFSTLEIQRTEQGDSAMYLCASRGYRDTSGNTIYFGEGSWLTVV.

This clonotype has just a few counts. V and J are TRBV11-3 and TRBJ2-2; TRBD1 or TRBD2 may be the D gene (5 bases each). This CDR3 has 15 amino acids. Germline CDR1 SGHNT, CDR2 YENEEA. Between the trimmed V and J ends, which lost 2 bases and 4 bases, there was a span of 11 bases. CDR3 nucleotide sequence: TGTGCCAGCAGCTTAAGCACCGGGGCCACCGGGGAGCTGTTTTTT. As protein: CASSLSTGATGELFF.

The chain carries TRBV9 and TRBJ2-4, with 8 bases aligning to TRBD2. CDR3 size: 16 residues. Per germline, CDR1 SGDLS and CDR2 YYNGEE. V lost 0 bases to trimming and J lost 5 bases; unmatched junction nucleotides: 7. This CDR3 is CASSVGAGREENIQYF. The CDR3 region has the DNA TGTGCCAGCAGCGTAGGGGCGGGGCGGGAGGAAAACATTCAGTACTTC.

V is TRBV19 and J is TRBJ2-1, with a weak D call TRBD1 (6 bases). V lost 5 bases to trimming and J lost 8 bases, with 19 bases between them. This CDR3 contains 15 residues. Germline V gene lookup returns CDR1 LNHDA and CDR2 SQIVND (reference sequence). The CDR3 coding sequence is TGTGCCAGTAGTCCTCTCCGGCAGGGGTCAGATGAGCAGTTCTTC. Translating gives CASSPLRQGSDEQFF.

The table lists this clonotype with a few counts. V gene TRBV5-1 combines with J gene TRBJ2-3, with 9 nucleotides matching TRBD1. CDR1 and CDR2 from the germline V gene are SGHRS and YFSETQ. This CDR3 contains 16 residues. After removal of 4 bases from V and 3 bases from J, the junction contained 9 bases not matched to a gene. This CDR3 reads CASSPQGQGGTDTQYF. CDR3 coding DNA: TGCGCCAGCAGCCCGCAGGGACAGGGAGGGACAGATACGCAGTATTTT.

This chain connects TRBV4-1 to TRBJ2-1; D unclear. Germline V gene lookup returns CDR1 MGHRA and CDR2 YSYEKL. The CDR3 runs to 14 residues. Trimming removed 0 bases at V and 9 bases at J, with 12 bases between. The CDR3 is CASSQDRPRLEQFF. CDR3 DNA: TGCGCCAGCAGCCAAGATCGGCCGCGGCTTGAGCAGTTCTTC.

The CDR3 sequence: CASSLVGQRETPYNEQFF. CDR3 DNA sequence: TGTGCCAGCAGCTTGGTGGGCCAGCGGGAGACCCCCTACAATGAGCAGTTCTTC. This chain links TRBV13 with TRBJ2-1; 8 nucleotides line up with TRBD2. CDR3 length equals 18 residues. V gave up 3 bases and J gave up 2 bases; unmatched junction bases: 12. CDR1 PRHDT and CDR2 FYEKMQ come from the germline V gene (reference sequence).

The chain links TRBV27 to TRBJ2-7, with TRBD2 as a possible D gene (7 bases). The V end lost 2 bases, the J end lost 1 base, and 15 bases lay between the germline ends. The CDR3 consists of 16 residues. The germline CDR1 and CDR2 sequences are MNHEY and SMNVEV (reference sequence). The CDR3 region is CASSLRGLAASYEQYF. DNA of the CDR3: TGTGCCAGCAGTTTACGGGGGCTAGCGGCTTCCTACGAGCAGTACTTC.

The sample holds a few counts of this clonotype. The V gene is TRBV7-9, the J gene TRBJ1-4; 12 bases match TRBD1. The ends lost 6 bases at V and 4 bases at J; junction bases unmatched: 6. Germline CDR1 reads SEHNR; CDR2 reads FQNEAQ (reference sequence). The length of the CDR3 is 16 residues. In nucleotides, the CDR3 is TGTGCCAGCAGTCCCGGGACAGGGGGCGTTAATGAAAAACTGTTTTTT. It codes for CASSPGTGGVNEKLFF.

The chain employs TRBV7-9 and TRBJ1-1; maybe TRBD1 (5 bases). Deletions cut 2 bases from V and 2 bases from J, with 21 bases between. Germline CDR1 SEHNR, CDR2 FQNEAQ (reference sequence). CDR3 length equals 18 residues. CDR3 nucleotide sequence: TGTGCCAGCAGCTTATACGGTAAAAGGGGAAGGGATAACACTGAAGCTTTCTTT. This gives the protein CASSLYGKRGRDNTEAFF.

The table lists this clonotype with many counts. The CDR3 DNA reads as TGTGCCAGTAGTATCCGACCCGACAGGGGACGGAACACCGGGGAGCTGTTTTTT. As protein: CASSIRPDRGRNTGELFF. V gene TRBV19 combines with J gene TRBJ2-2, with 8 bases fitting TRBD1. The V gene end was trimmed by 3 bases and the J gene end by 1 base; junction bases not matched to a gene: 10. This CDR3 has 18 residues. Germline assignment: CDR1 LNHDA and CDR2 SQIVND (reference sequence).

This clonotype occurred many times. The chain combines TRBV6-1 with TRBJ2-1, with a weak D call TRBD2 (5 bases). V was pared by 1 base and J by 9 bases, with 22 bases between. The germline gives CDR1 MNHNS, CDR2 SASEGT. This CDR3 has 17 amino acids. The CDR3 nucleotides read TGTGCCAGCAGTGAAGGCCCCACTAGAGTGGTCTCTGGTGAGCAGTTCTTC. Its protein is CASSEGPTRVVSGEQFF.

The rearrangement links TRBV6-1 to TRBJ1-6; the match to TRBD1 covers 7 bases. The length of the CDR3 is 14 residues. Trimming removed 10 bases from V and 11 bases from J; junction bases left unmatched: 14. CDR1 and CDR2 (germline): MNHNS, SASEGT. CDR3 loop: CANGAGGTVTPLHF. DNA of the CDR3: TGTGCCAACGGGGCAGGGGGAACGGTGACACCCCTCCACTTT.

In this sample, this clonotype turned up a few times. The rearrangement uses TRBV12-3 or TRBV12-4 and TRBJ2-6; D not certain. V was clipped by 3 bases and J by 3 bases, with 9 bases between them. This CDR3 is built from 15 residues. CDR3 residues: CASSLGSGGANVLTF. The CDR3 DNA follows: TGTGCCAGCAGTTTGGGGTCCGGTGGGGCCAACGTCCTGACTTTC.

This clonotype was seen at least ten times. The V gene is TRBV6-2 or TRBV6-3, the J gene TRBJ2-1, with a possible D match to TRBD2 (6 bases). Looked up from germline, CDR1 is MNHEY and CDR2 is SVGEGT. This CDR3 is built from 19 residues. Trimming stripped 5 bases from V and 4 bases from J, with 27 bases between. DNA for the CDR3: TGTGCCAGCAGTACCCCTGCGGGGCAGGGCCTAGTGGCGTACAATGAGCAGTTCTTC. This codes for CASSTPAGQGLVAYNEQFF.